These 4 T cell receptor beta chains were sequenced from one sample in a study of response to subunit inactivated influenza vaccine listed by TCRdb under 2018. The library was made by RT-PCR. Sequencing was performed on an Illumina HiSeq 2500. The public reads were reprocessed in TCRdb via fastp at Q25 and MiXCR, keeping in-frame beta chains. CDR3 protein duplicates are merged, each entry listing the most common genes and DNA. Recorded for this sample are 590,000 or so distinct CDR3 sequences; around 13% of them occurred a single time. The ten largest make up less than 9% of the sample. The sequences come from PBMCs from blood, collected 14 days before vaccination. The receptor set was obtained from a man aged 45 to 65 who received an inactivated influenza vaccine. Donor details come from another sample of the same person, matched by shared clones.

V and J are TRBV7-2 and TRBJ2-5; D is unclear. The CDR3 contains 14 residues. With 0 bases removed from V and 2 bases from J, the gap between germline ends came to 7 bases. CDR1 SGHTA and CDR2 FQGNSA come from the germline V gene. Written as DNA, the CDR3 is TGTGCCAGCAGCTTAGCGTACACTCAAGAGACCCAGTACTTC. Protein product: CASSLAYTQETQYF.

The chain is built from TRBV20-1 and TRBJ2-5; 9 positions match TRBD1. This CDR3 comprises 15 residues. Germline CDR1 reads DFQATT; CDR2 reads SNEGSKA (reference sequence). V shed 5 bases and J 5 bases; nucleotides not matched to a gene: 12. Here the CDR3 DNA reads TGCAGTGCTCCGAGGATCGGGACAGGGTGGGAGACCCAGTACTTC. Translated: CSAPRIGTGWETQYF.

There are a few counts of this clonotype. The chain couples TRBV5-1 to TRBJ2-5; D possibly matches TRBD1 or TRBD2 (5 bases each). This CDR3 region has 14 residues. In germline, CDR1 is SGHRS, CDR2 YFSETQ. V was cut by 2 bases and J by 5 bases, with 13 bases left in between. As DNA, the CDR3 is TGCGCCAGCAGCTTCCGGCCGGGACGGGAGACCCAGTACTTC. Its protein product is CASSFRPGRETQYF.

V is TRBV5-4 and J is TRBJ2-7; 10 bases match TRBD2. The CDR3 spans 15 residues. The V gene end was trimmed by 1 base and the J gene end by 2 bases; junction bases not matched to a gene: 3. CDR1 and CDR2 from the germline V gene are SGHNT and YYREEE (reference sequence). In DNA, the CDR3 is TGTGCCAGCAGCTTGACTAGCGGGGTCACCTACGAGCAGTACTTC. Protein product: CASSLTSGVTYEQYF.